This T cell receptor (beta chain) comes out of a study of regulatory T cells in long-lasting Graves disease. Findings and caveats of the study: TRBV28, TRBJ1-2 and TRBJ2-5 emerged as the favored segments in persistent disease. Possibly, accuracy suffered from the small sample size.

In regard to this clonotype: Its specificity is unknown.

V was pared by 6 bases and J by 7 bases, with 9 bases between. CDR3 length equals 11 residues. Time point defined: persistent/refractory GD, antithyroid drugs over 5 years with positive TRAb. RNA isolated from PBMCs was used to make the TCR library. The patients included were those that came from an endocrinology department in Xi'an, China. Construction of the TCR beta libraries employed iRepertoire HTBI primers in conjunction with Arm-PCR of CDR3 regions. Original handling: Throughout the samples, researchers identified roughly 59 TRBV and 13 to 15 TRBJ segments. TCRdb called the multiplex PCR reads again in MiXCR, with one record for every CDR3 protein. The V and J calls were determined by TCRdb, not by the authors. Among about 470,000 distinct CDR3 sequences listed, 20% to 25% were seen once.

Sequencing used peripheral blood mononuclear cells (PBMCs), obtained when the disease was refractory, from a patient treated with antithyroid drugs. This clonotype was sampled from a female donor with Graves disease. The V and J genes are TRBV12-3 or TRBV12-4 and TRBJ2-5, with a possible D match to TRBD1 (6 bases). CDR3 sequence: CASRQGWTQYF. DNA of the CDR3: TGTGCCAGCAGACAGGGATGGACCCAGTACTTC.